This T cell receptor beta chain appears in the sequencing data of a study of cytomegalovirus exposure and HLA in healthy donors. Study-wide points: A later analysis found common viral pathogens apparently linked to several of the most significant clusters. DRB1 showed the most TCR associations and HLA-C the fewest in a later analysis, as rates varied by HLA locus. A prior analysis recorded that most TCR beta V segments were productive about 90% or about 30% of the time.

PCR was performed using 60 Vbeta and 13 Jbeta primers. Using immunoSEQ multiplex PCR, the repertoire was profiled, and TCRdb retains in-frame clones only, with some absent. The profile shows approximately 190,000 clones, about 84% of them singletons. Points on this clone: Its specificity is unknown.

CDR1 is SGHTA and CDR2 is FQGNSA in the germline V gene. This CDR3 is built from 13 residues. With 1 base removed from V and 5 bases from J, the gap between germline ends came to 7 bases. The sample taken for sequencing was PBMCs. This clonotype was obtained from a woman in her twenties or thirties in good health and CMV-seropositive. The rearrangement joins TRBV7-2 to TRBJ2-3, with TRBD1 as a possible D gene (5 bases). The CDR3 here is CASSLEGEDTQYF. The CDR3 DNA is TGTGCCAGCAGCTTAGAAGGGGAAGATACGCAGTATTTT.